A selection of T cell receptor beta chains follows, all from one sample in a study of memory CD4+ T cells and cytomegalovirus serostatus. Measured with immunoSEQ multiplex PCR; TCRdb has only the in-frame clones, and not every one. The sample records some 73,000 clones, about 78% being singletons. The source material was memory CD4+ T cells from blood. The receptors stem from an adult in good health and CMV-seropositive. The CDR3 runs from the conserved cysteine through the conserved F or W. Fields, in order: D gene, V gene, clone size, J gene, CDR3 DNA, CDR3 protein. D genes are given only for firm matches. Expanded clones are given a class, and other clones once, few, many or no size at all.

-	TRBV4-1	-	TRBJ1-1	TGCGCCAGCAGCTGGTGGCTGAACACTGAAGCTTTCTTT	CASSWWLNTEAFF
-	TRBV29-1	-	TRBJ1-2	TGCAGCGTTGTTGACAGCCAATATGGCTACACCTTC	CSVVDSQYGYTF
-	TRBV5-1	-	TRBJ2-6	TGCGCCAGCAGCTTGGAAGGGACTGGGGCCAACGTCCTGACTTTC	CASSLEGTGANVLTF
TRBD1	TRBV27	few	TRBJ2-2	TGTGCCAGCAGTCCTGGACAGGGGATCACCGGGGAGCTGTTTTTT	CASSPGQGITGELFF
TRBD2	TRBV27	-	TRBJ2-7	TGTGCCAGCAGTTTAAGGGAGGGTCCCTACGAGCAGTACTTC	CASSLREGPYEQYF
-	TRBV5-1	-	TRBJ1-3	TGCGCCAGCAGCCCCGGGACGGCTGGAAACACCATATATTTT	CASSPGTAGNTIYF
-	TRBV7-9	once	TRBJ2-3	TGTGCCAGCAGCCCACTGGGGGATACGCAGTATTTT	CASSPLGDTQYF
-	TRBV30	-	TRBJ2-5	TGTGCCTGGGGCGGGACCTTCCCAGAGACCCAGTACTTC	CAWGGTFPETQYF
-	TRBV6-6	-	TRBJ1-1	TGTGCCAGCAGTTACTCCCAGGGCATGACTGAAGCTTTCTTT	CASSYSQGMTEAFF
-	TRBV7-2	-	TRBJ2-3	TGTGCCAGCAGCTCATCCCCTGGAGATACGCAGTATTTT	CASSSSPGDTQYF
-	TRBV29-1	-	TRBJ1-1	TGCAGCGTTGACCAGAGTATGAACACTGAAGCTTTCTTT	CSVDQSMNTEAFF
TRBD2	TRBV28	-	TRBJ2-1	TGTGCCAGCAGCAAACTAGCGGGGGGGCCTAGAGAGCAGTTCTTC	CASSKLAGGPREQFF
-	TRBV6-5	-	TRBJ1-1	TGTGCCAGCAGCCGAACAGGGACTGAAGCTTTCTTT	CASSRTGTEAFF
-	TRBV11-2	-	TRBJ2-5	TGTGCCAGCAGCTTAGGACTGATAGGAGAGACCCAGTACTTC	CASSLGLIGETQYF
-	TRBV2	few	TRBJ2-7	TGTGCCAGCAACAAGGACGCGGGAGAGCAGTACTTC	CASNKDAGEQYF